These T cell receptor beta chains were read from a single sample in a study of high-grade serous ovarian cancer treatment subgroups. The protocol was immunoSEQ multiplex PCR, while the TCRdb copy is restricted to in-frame clones and leaves out a portion. The sample yields roughly 10,000 clones, 55% to 70% seen once. Sequencing was performed on tumor tissue. The source is a human donor with high-grade serous ovarian cancer. The CDR3 runs from the conserved cysteine through the conserved F or W.

J,V,CDR3
TRBJ2-1,TRBV4-1,CASSHPTSGPSYNEQFF
TRBJ1-1,TRBV19,CASSPRGRGLLATEAFF
TRBJ2-1,TRBV5-6,CASISSLYNEQFF
TRBJ1-2,TRBV6-5,CASTMAAEYGYTF
TRBJ2-5,TRBV7-2,CASSPRQRPGETQYF
TRBJ2-7,TRBV7-2,CASRPSDRYYYEQYF
TRBJ2-1,TRBV7-9,CASSTGSRGNEQFF
TRBJ1-3,TRBV28,CALGVPGNTIYF
TRBJ2-7,TRBV6-5,CASRPGLAGSYEQYF
TRBJ1-2,TRBV4-2,CASRLIGQPSGYTF
TRBJ2-1,TRBV4-3,CASSHPLRGSSYNEQFF
TRBJ2-6,TRBV6-6,CASHQSGANVLTF
TRBJ1-3,TRBV7-2,CASSLRSTIYF
TRBJ2-3,TRBV6-1,CASTRLDTDTQYF
TRBJ2-3,TRBV27,CASSPSRTSGGADTQYF
TRBJ1-3,TRBV7-3,CAIGPGLNSGNTIYF
TRBJ1-4,TRBV29-1,CSVAVGSGEKLFF
TRBJ2-1,TRBV6-5,CASTLAGPGYNEQFF
TRBJ1-1,TRBV5-1,CASSPTGGSTEAFF
TRBJ2-1,TRBV4-3,CASSQDRGGRANNEQFF
TRBJ2-3,TRBV7-9,CASSLATDTQYF
TRBJ2-7,TRBV6-5,CASSSTGFKQYF